The entry that follows covers one T cell receptor beta chain sequence. The germline V gene has CDR1 GTSNPN and CDR2 SVGIG (reference sequence). This CDR3 has 11 amino acids. V was pared by 6 bases and J by 6 bases, with 10 bases between. The data were obtained in a study of cytomegalovirus exposure and HLA in healthy donors. Although they were nominally healthy when sampled, donors likely had unrecorded immune exposures. The study ran its PCR with 60 Vbeta and 13 Jbeta primers. Some clones are missing from TCRdb's copy, which holds only in-frame ones; the method was immunoSEQ multiplex PCR. Altogether 150,000 to 200,000 clones are present, about 85% being singletons, with the ten largest covering 2% to 2.5%.

Sequencing was carried out using PBMCs. This sequence was found in a man between 18 and 29 years old in good health and CMV-seropositive. The rearrangement joins TRBV30 to TRBJ2-3; D call uncertain. In DNA, the CDR3 is TGTGCCTGTAACAAGTGGGATACGCAGTATTTT. It translates to CACNKWDTQYF.